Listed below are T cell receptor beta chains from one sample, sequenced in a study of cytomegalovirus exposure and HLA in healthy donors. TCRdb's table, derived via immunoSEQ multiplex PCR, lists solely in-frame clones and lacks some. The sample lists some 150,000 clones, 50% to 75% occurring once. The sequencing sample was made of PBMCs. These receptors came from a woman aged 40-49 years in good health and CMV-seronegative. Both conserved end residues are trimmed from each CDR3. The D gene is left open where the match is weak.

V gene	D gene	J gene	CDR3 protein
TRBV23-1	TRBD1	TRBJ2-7	ASSQSRGQGGYEQY
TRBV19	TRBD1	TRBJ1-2	ASRPGTGGTDGYT
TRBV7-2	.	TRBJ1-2	ASSPDTNYGYT
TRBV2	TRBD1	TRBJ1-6	ASSFTTGVDSPLH
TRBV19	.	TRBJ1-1	ASSSNQRGHAF
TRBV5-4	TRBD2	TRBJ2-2	ASSRTSGGNTGELF
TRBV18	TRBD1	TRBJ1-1	ASSPANRGQAEAF
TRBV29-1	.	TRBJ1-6	SVLPRGGLNSPLH
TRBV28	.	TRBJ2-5	ASMRRGQETQY
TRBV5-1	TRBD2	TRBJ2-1	ASSPGGRGYNEQF
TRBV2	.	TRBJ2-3	ASRAQRQVGTDTQY
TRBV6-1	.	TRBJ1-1	ASRSPGTEAF
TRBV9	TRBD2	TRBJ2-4	ASSGLAGGGNIQY
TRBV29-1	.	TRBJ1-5	SVGEGFNQPQH
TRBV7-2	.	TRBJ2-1	ASSSVSRGNEQF
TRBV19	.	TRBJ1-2	AISSTGTYGYT
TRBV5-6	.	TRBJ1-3	ASSYLQGTYGNTIY
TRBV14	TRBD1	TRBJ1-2	ASSNYRGPNYGYT
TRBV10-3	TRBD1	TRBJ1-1	AISESNRDRVRNTEAF
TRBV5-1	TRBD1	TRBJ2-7	ASSYGQGPYEQY
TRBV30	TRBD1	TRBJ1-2	AWRGGQGYVVHGYT
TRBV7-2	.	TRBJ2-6	ASSLGAPNVLT
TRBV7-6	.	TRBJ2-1	ASSLVQSHNEQF
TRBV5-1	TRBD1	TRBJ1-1	ASKLTGGSTEAF
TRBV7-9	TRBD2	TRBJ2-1	ASSLVAGGPYNEQF
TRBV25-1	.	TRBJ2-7	ASRAQGTTHEQY
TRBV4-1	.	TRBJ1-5	ASSQDLTVNQPQH
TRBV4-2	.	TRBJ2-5	ASSQELGPETQY
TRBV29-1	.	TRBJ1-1	SVVIRLIGNTEAF
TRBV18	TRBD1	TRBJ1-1	ASSAMDRDTEAF
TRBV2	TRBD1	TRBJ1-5	ASRDRVGVSQPQH
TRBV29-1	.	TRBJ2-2	SAYTGELF
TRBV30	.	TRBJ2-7	AWTLGYEQY
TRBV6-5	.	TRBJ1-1	ASSRLGTEAF
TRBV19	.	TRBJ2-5	ASSYRATQETQY
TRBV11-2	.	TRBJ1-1	ASSLLSRGNTEAF
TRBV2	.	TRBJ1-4	ASSDGGVPNEKLF